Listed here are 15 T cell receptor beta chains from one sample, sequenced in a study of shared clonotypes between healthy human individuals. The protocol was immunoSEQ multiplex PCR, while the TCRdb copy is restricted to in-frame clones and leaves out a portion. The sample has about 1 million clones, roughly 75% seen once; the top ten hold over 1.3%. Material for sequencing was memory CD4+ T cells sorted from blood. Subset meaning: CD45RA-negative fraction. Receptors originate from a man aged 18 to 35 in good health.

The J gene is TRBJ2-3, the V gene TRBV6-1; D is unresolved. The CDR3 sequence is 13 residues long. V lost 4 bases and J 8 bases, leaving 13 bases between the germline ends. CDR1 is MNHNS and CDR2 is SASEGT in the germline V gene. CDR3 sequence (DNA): TGTGCCAGCAGTGGGACCGAGTTGAGTACGCAGTATTTT. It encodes CASSGTELSTQYF.

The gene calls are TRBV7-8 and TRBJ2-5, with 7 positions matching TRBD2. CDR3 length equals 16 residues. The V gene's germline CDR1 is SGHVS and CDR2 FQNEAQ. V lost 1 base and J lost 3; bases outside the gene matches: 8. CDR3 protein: CASSLVGASGKETQYF. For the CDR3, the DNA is TGTGCCAGCAGCTTAGTCGGGGCTAGCGGTAAAGAGACCCAGTACTTC.

The CDR3 protein is CASRGQGLSTDTQYF. As DNA, the CDR3 is TGTGCCAGCAGGGGACAGGGCCTTAGCACAGATACGCAGTATTTT. V is TRBV2 and J is TRBJ2-3; 9 nucleotides match TRBD1. The CDR3 runs 15 residues. The trim removed 6 bases at V and 0 bases at J, leaving 4 bases unmatched. The germline V gene has CDR1 SNHLY and CDR2 FYNNEI.

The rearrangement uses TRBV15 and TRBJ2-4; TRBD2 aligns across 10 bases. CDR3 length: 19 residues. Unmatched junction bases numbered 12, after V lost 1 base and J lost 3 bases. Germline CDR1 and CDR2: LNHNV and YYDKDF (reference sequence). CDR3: CATSRGGLAGVFGKNIQYF. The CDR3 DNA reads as TGTGCCACCAGCAGAGGGGGGCTAGCGGGAGTATTTGGCAAAAACATTCAGTACTTC.

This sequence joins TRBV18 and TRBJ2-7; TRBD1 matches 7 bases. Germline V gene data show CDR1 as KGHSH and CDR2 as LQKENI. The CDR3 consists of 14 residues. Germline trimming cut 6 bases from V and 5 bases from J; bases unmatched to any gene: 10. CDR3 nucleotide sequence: TGTGCCAGCTCTGCCTCGACAGGGTGGGACGAGCAGTACTTC. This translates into CASSASTGWDEQYF.

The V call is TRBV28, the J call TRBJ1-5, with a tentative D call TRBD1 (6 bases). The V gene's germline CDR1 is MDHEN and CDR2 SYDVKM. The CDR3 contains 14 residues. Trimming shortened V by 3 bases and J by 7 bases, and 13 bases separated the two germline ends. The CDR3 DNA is TGTGCCAGCAGTTTGGGACATACAGGCCAGCCCCAGCATTTT. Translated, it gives CASSLGHTGQPQHF. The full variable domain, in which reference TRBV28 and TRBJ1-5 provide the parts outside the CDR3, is DVKVTQSSRYLVKRTGEKVFLECVQDMDHENMFWYRQDPGLGLRLIYFSYDVKMKEKGDIPEGYSVSREKKERFSLILESASTNQTSMYLCASSLGHTGQPQHFGDGTRLSIL.

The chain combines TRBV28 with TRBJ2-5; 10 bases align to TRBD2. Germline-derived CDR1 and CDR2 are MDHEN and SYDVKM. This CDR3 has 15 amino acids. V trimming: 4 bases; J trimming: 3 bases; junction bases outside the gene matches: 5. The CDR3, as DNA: TGTGCCAGCAGTTCAGCGGGGGGGGCGGAAGAGACCCAGTACTTC. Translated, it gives CASSSAGGAEETQYF.

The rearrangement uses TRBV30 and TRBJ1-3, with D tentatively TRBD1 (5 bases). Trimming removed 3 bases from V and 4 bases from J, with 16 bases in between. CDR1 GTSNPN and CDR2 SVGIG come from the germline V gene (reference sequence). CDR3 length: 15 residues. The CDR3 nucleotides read TGTGCCTGGAGAAAACCGGGGGGTAGAGGAAACACCATATATTTT. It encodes CAWRKPGGRGNTIYF.

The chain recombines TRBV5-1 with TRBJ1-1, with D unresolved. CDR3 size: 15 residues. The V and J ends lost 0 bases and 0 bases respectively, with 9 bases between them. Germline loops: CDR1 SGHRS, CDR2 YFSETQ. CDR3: CASSLAGNLNTEAFF. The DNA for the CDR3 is TGCGCCAGCAGCTTGGCGGGTAACCTGAACACTGAAGCTTTCTTT.

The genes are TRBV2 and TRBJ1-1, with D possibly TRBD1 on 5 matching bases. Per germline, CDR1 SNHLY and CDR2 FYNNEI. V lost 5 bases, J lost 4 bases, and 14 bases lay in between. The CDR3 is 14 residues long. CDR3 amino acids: CASSLDTSPTEAFF. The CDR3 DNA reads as TGTGCCAGCAGTTTGGACACCTCTCCCACTGAAGCTTTCTTT.

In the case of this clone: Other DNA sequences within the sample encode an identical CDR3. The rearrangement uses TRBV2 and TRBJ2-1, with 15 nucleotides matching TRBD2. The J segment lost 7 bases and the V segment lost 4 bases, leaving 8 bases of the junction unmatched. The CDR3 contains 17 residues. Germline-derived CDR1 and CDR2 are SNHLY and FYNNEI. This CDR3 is CASSVPGLAGGVNEQFF. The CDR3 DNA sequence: TGTGCCAGCAGTGTCCCCGGACTAGCGGGAGGGGTTAATGAGCAGTTCTTC.

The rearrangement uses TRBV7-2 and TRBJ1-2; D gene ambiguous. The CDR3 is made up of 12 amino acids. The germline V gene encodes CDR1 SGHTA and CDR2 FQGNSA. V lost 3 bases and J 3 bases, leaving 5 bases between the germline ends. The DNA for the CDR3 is TGTGCCAGCAGCTTGCAGTACTATGGCTACACCTTC. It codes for CASSLQYYGYTF.

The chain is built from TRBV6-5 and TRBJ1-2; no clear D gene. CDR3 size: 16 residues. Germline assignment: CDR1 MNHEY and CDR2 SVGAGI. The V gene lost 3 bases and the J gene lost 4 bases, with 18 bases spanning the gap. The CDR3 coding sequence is TGTGCCAGCAGTTATTCGTGGACTCCGGAGATCTATGGCTACACCTTC. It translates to CASSYSWTPEIYGYTF.

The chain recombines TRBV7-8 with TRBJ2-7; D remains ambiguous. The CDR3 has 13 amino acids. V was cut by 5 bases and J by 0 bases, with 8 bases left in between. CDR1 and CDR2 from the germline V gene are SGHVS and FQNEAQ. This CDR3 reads CASSLDVSYEQYF. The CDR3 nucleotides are TGTGCCAGCAGCCTGGATGTCTCCTACGAGCAGTACTTC.

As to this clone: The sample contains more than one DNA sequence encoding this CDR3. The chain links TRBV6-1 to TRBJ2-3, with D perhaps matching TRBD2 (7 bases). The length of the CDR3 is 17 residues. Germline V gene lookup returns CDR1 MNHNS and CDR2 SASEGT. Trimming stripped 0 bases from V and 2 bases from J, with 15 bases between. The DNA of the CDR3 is TGTGCCAGCAGTGAAGCGGAGGGGGGGCGGTCCACAGATACGCAGTATTTT. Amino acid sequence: CASSEAEGGRSTDTQYF.